This passage covers 28 T cell receptor beta chains from one sample sequenced in a study of low-dose radiotherapy and immunotherapy resistance in tumors. Time point in this sample: before trial treatment. Priming of first-strand cDNA relied on TRAV- and TRBV-specific primers (covering alpha and beta chains). Both a constant-region primer and a V-primer adapter served to amplify TCRs across roughly 20 PCR cycles. TCRdb reprocessed the reads with MiXCR, giving one entry per CDR3 protein. The table lists about 82,000 distinct CDR3 sequences, under 20% of them singletons, with 5% to 7% in the top ten. Sequences were derived from PBMCs, sampled before treatment. These receptors were obtained from a male donor with prostate cancer.

In this sample, this clonotype turned up many times. V and J are TRBV18 and TRBJ2-1; 9 bases are a match to TRBD2. V trimming: 3 bases; J trimming: 12 bases; junction bases outside the gene matches: 9. This CDR3 region has 14 residues. Germline V gene data show CDR1 as KGHSH and CDR2 as LQKENI. The CDR3: CASSPGSGRDPQFF. The CDR3 bases are TGTGCCAGCTCACCCGGTAGCGGGAGAGACCCGCAGTTCTTC.

This rearrangement joins TRBV10-2 to TRBJ1-4; D unclear. The germline V gene encodes CDR1 WSHSY and CDR2 SAAADI. The V end lost 3 bases, the J end lost 4 bases, and 27 bases lay between the germline ends. This CDR3 spans 20 amino acids. The CDR3 sequence is CASSEIPFETMSADNEKLFF. The CDR3 DNA sequence: TGCGCCAGCAGTGAAATCCCCTTTGAAACTATGAGCGCGGATAATGAAAAACTGTTTTTT.

The table lists this clonotype with many counts. The chain recombines TRBV2 with TRBJ1-5, with 9 bases that match TRBD1. The CDR3 totals 14 residues. Germline CDR1 reads SNHLY; CDR2 reads FYNNEI. V was clipped by 7 bases and J by 6 bases; unmatched bases: 7. The CDR3 nucleotides read TGTGCCAGCACCACCGGGACAGGGATTCAGCCCCAGCATTTT. Translated: CASTTGTGIQPQHF.

The genes are TRBV28 and TRBJ2-1; no clear D. Germline lookup yields CDR1 MDHEN and CDR2 SYDVKM. The CDR3 length is 12 residues. The V end lost 3 bases, the J end lost 9 bases, and 9 bases lay between the germline ends. CDR3 nucleotides: TGTGCCAGCAGTTTTATGGGGATTGAGCAGTTCTTC. Residues: CASSFMGIEQFF.

This clonotype was counted many times. The rearrangement links TRBV28 to TRBJ2-5; 10 bases fit TRBD1. The CDR3 totals 15 residues. With 7 bases clipped from V and 2 bases from J, the junction kept 7 bases outside the gene matches. Germline V lookup: CDR1 MDHEN, CDR2 SYDVKM. The DNA of the CDR3 is TGTGCCAGCACAGACCGGGACAGGGGTCAAGAGACCCAGTACTTC. Translated, it gives CASTDRDRGQETQYF.

As concerns this clonotype: A far larger clone is only one base removed, so a read error is likely. The CDR3 sequence is CAIRETGSGKLFF. DNA of the CDR3: TGTGCCATCAGGGAAACAGGCTCCGGGAAGCTGTTTTTT. The chain combines TRBV6-1 with TRBJ2-2; tentatively, D is TRBD1 or TRBD2 (5 bases each). Germline CDR1 is MNHNS and CDR2 is SASEGT. The CDR3 runs to 13 residues.

This clonotype was seen at least ten times. V is TRBV27 and J is TRBJ2-5; the D is unclear. The CDR3 is 11 residues long. Trimming removed 4 bases from V and 2 bases from J, with 2 bases in between. The germline CDR1 and CDR2 sequences are MNHEY and SMNVEV (reference sequence). The DNA for the CDR3 is TGTGCCAGCAGTTCTCAAGAGACCCAGTACTTC. Its protein product is CASSSQETQYF.

The gene calls are TRBV4-3 and TRBJ2-1, with D hard to call. Germline V lookup: CDR1 LGHNA, CDR2 YSLEER. The CDR3 covers 15 residues. Trimming removed 0 bases at V and 6 bases at J, with 12 bases between. CDR3 sequence (DNA): TGCGCCAGCAGCCAAGAAAAGAGCCGAGGCAATGAGCAGTTCTTC. This translates into CASSQEKSRGNEQFF.

This clonotype was detected ten times or more. This chain uses TRBV20-1 with TRBJ1-5, with D perhaps TRBD1 (5 bases). With 1 base removed from V and 4 bases from J, the gap between germline ends came to 14 bases. The CDR3 is 15 amino acids. Germline V CDR1 and CDR2: DFQATT, SNEGSKA (reference sequence). The DNA of the CDR3 is TGCAGTGCTAGAGTCCCGGGACTGAGGAATCAGCCCCAGCATTTT. It encodes CSARVPGLRNQPQHF.

This clonotype showed up just a few times. The chain carries TRBV2 and TRBJ2-5; 8 bases match TRBD2. The junction had 10 bases not matched to a gene; V was cut back by 10 bases and J by 6 bases. The CDR3 is 13 amino acids. Germline-derived CDR1 and CDR2 are SNHLY and FYNNEI. CDR3 in amino acids: CANTAGAPKTQYF. The CDR3 DNA reads as TGTGCCAACACAGCGGGGGCACCCAAGACCCAGTACTTC.

This clonotype was detected ten times or more. The chain links TRBV11-2 to TRBJ1-1; D might be TRBD1 (5 bases). V shed 5 bases and J shed 5 bases, with 12 bases lying between them. The germline CDR1 and CDR2 sequences are SGHAT and FQNNGV. CDR3 length: 13 amino acids. The CDR3 DNA reads TGTGCCAGCAGCGGAGGGGAAGTGACTGAAGCTTTCTTT. Protein: CASSGGEVTEAFF.

This clonotype was recorded many times. This chain connects TRBV6-6 to TRBJ2-2; D is perhaps TRBD1 (5 bases). In germline, CDR1 is MNHNY, CDR2 SVGAGI (reference sequence). The CDR3 is made up of 15 amino acids. With 4 bases removed from V and 1 base from J, the gap between germline ends came to 10 bases. The DNA of the CDR3 is TGTGCCAGCAGTTCCGCGACAGTGAACACCGGGGAGCTGTTTTTT. Encoded protein: CASSSATVNTGELFF.

As to this clonotype: This may be a read error: a much more frequent sequence differs by one nucleotide. The chain carries TRBV30 and TRBJ2-7; the D call may be TRBD1 or TRBD2 (6 bases each). CDR3 size: 11 residues. CDR1 and CDR2 (germline): GTSNPN, SVGIG (reference sequence). In DNA, the CDR3 is TGTGCCTGGGTACAGGGAGGCGAGCAGTGCTTC. This codes for CAWVQGGEQCF.

This clonotype occurred many times. This rearrangement joins TRBV4-1 to TRBJ2-3; a possible D gene is TRBD2 (7 bases). V lost 0 bases to trimming and J lost 3 bases, with 22 bases between them. This CDR3 comprises 19 residues. CDR1 is MGHRA and CDR2 is YSYEKL in the germline V gene. Written as DNA, the CDR3 is TGCGCCAGCAGCCAAGAGGCAAGTGCGGGGGCTGGCGTGACAGATACGCAGTATTTT. Translation: CASSQEASAGAGVTDTQYF.

This clonotype was found a few times. J is TRBJ2-6 and V is TRBV6-2 or TRBV6-3; 11 positions match TRBD1. Germline assignment: CDR1 MNHEY and CDR2 SVGEGT. This CDR3 spans 19 amino acids. Losses at the gene ends were 3 bases for V and 2 bases for J; bases not matched to a gene: 9. The CDR3 DNA is TGTGCCAGCAGTTATATTTCCGGACAGGGGGCAGCTGGGGCCAACGTCCTGACTTTC. It codes for CASSYISGQGAAGANVLTF.

With respect to this clonotype: A much larger clone is a single base away; this may be a read error. The rearrangement uses TRBV4-1 and TRBJ2-1, with 8 bases identical to TRBD2. There are 17 residues in the CDR3. Germline assignment: CDR1 MGHRA and CDR2 YSYEKL. With 1 base clipped from V and 10 bases from J, the junction kept 15 bases outside the gene matches. The CDR3 bases are TGCGCCAGCAGCCAAGCCCTTGGCGGGGGGCCCTCCTACGAGCAGTTCTTC. Encoded protein: CASSQALGGGPSYEQFF.

This clonotype was counted ten times or more. The chain uses TRBV3-1 and TRBJ1-1; 7 nucleotides agree with TRBD1. CDR1 LGHDT and CDR2 YNNKEL come from the germline V gene (reference sequence). The CDR3 contains 13 residues. V dropped 4 bases and J dropped 3; count of bases not matched to a gene: 2. CDR3 protein: CASSPQGYTEAFF. CDR3 sequence (DNA): TGTGCCAGCAGCCCACAGGGGTACACTGAAGCTTTCTTT.

At least ten counts were recorded for this clonotype. The chain recombines TRBV20-1 with TRBJ2-7; the match to TRBD2 covers 12 bases. Per the germline V gene, CDR1 is DFQATT and CDR2 is SNEGSKA (reference sequence). The CDR3 has 14 amino acids. Unmatched junction bases numbered 7, after V lost 4 bases and J lost 6 bases. The CDR3 nucleotides are TGCAGTGCTAAGGGACTAGCGGGTTCTGGCGAGCAGTACTTC. Amino acid sequence: CSAKGLAGSGEQYF.

The table lists this clonotype with many counts. This chain connects TRBV7-8 to TRBJ2-1; D remains ambiguous. V lost 4 bases and J lost 9, with 7 bases in between. The germline V gene has CDR1 SGHVS and CDR2 FQNEAQ. CDR3 size: 11 residues. The CDR3 reads CASSWVSEQFF. The CDR3 region has the DNA TGTGCCAGCAGCTGGGTCTCTGAGCAGTTCTTC.

This clonotype was detected many times. The chain links TRBV2 to TRBJ2-1; D is unresolved. Germline lookup yields CDR1 SNHLY and CDR2 FYNNEI. The germline V and J ends were trimmed by 4 bases and 1 base, with 8 bases remaining between them. The CDR3 is 14 residues long. The CDR3 DNA is TGTGCCAGCAGTGCGACCGAATCCTACAATGAGCAGTTCTTC. It is translated as CASSATESYNEQFF.

This clonotype was counted ten times or more. V and J are TRBV29-1 and TRBJ2-7; maybe TRBD2 (6 bases). V was shortened by 3 bases and J by 3 bases, with 15 bases between the two germline ends. The CDR3 extends over 14 amino acids. Looked up from germline, CDR1 is SQVTM and CDR2 is ANQGSEA. CDR3 loop: CSVDGIAEGYEQYF. The CDR3 DNA is TGCAGCGTTGATGGGATAGCGGAAGGCTACGAGCAGTACTTC.

This clonotype was counted ten times or more. The V gene is TRBV20-1, the J gene TRBJ2-5; 14 bases map to TRBD2. The junction had 14 bases not matched to a gene; V was cut back by 4 bases and J by 4 bases. CDR1 and CDR2 (germline): DFQATT, SNEGSKA (reference sequence). The CDR3 extends over 18 amino acids. CDR3 coding DNA: TGCAGTGCTACCAAAAGGGAGACTAGCGGGAGGGCCAGAGAGACCCAGTACTTC. Translated: CSATKRETSGRARETQYF.

The chain has TRBV5-1 and TRBJ2-3, with 9 bases lining up with TRBD1. In germline, CDR1 is SGHRS, CDR2 YFSETQ. The CDR3 has 16 amino acids. Losses at the gene ends were 0 bases for V and 4 bases for J; bases not matched to a gene: 6. CDR3 in amino acids: CASSLDGQGRSDTQYF. The CDR3 DNA reads TGCGCCAGCAGCTTGGATGGACAGGGGAGGTCAGATACGCAGTATTTT.

This clonotype was found many times. The chain carries TRBV19 and TRBJ1-2; D is ambiguous. Germline CDR1 reads LNHDA; CDR2 reads SQIVND (reference sequence). This CDR3 region has 12 residues. Trimming cost V 10 bases and J 3 bases, with 12 bases left between them. CDR3 bases: TGTGCCACTGACGGAGACTACTATGGCTACACCTTC. Its protein product is CATDGDYYGYTF. Full variable domain (remainder filled in from reference TRBV19 and TRBJ1-2): DGGITQSPKYLFRKEGQNVTLSCEQNLNHDAMYWYRQDPGQGLRLIYYSQIVNDFQKGDIAEGYSVSREKKESFPLTVTSAQKNPTAFYLCATDGDYYGYTFGSGTRLTVV.

This clonotype was seen repeatedly, ten times or more. V and J are TRBV11-2 and TRBJ2-5; 8 bases are shared with TRBD2. Germline-derived CDR1 and CDR2 are SGHAT and FQNNGV. The trim removed 6 bases at V and 4 bases at J, leaving 16 bases unmatched. This CDR3 has 17 residues. The CDR3 protein is CASSFGRVAEELETQYF. CDR3 nucleotide sequence: TGTGCCAGCAGTTTCGGGAGGGTAGCGGAGGAACTAGAGACCCAGTACTTC.

This chain connects TRBV4-3 to TRBJ2-3; 9 nucleotides match TRBD1. The V gene's germline CDR1 is LGHNA and CDR2 YSLEER. The CDR3 totals 17 residues. J gave up 4 bases and V 2 bases, and 10 bases lay outside the gene matches. The CDR3 loop reads CASSQQGTGSSADTQYF. The DNA of the CDR3 is TGCGCCAGCAGCCAACAAGGGACAGGGAGTAGCGCAGATACGCAGTATTTT.

A remark on this clonotype: A far larger clone is one base from this, pointing to a likely read error. The chain couples TRBV13 to TRBJ1-6, with 8 bases fitting TRBD1. The germline gives CDR1 PRHDT, CDR2 FYEKMQ (reference sequence). The CDR3 has 14 amino acids. This CDR3 is CASSEAGGRSPLYF. CDR3 coding DNA: TGTGCCAGCAGTGAAGCAGGGGGCCGGTCACCCCTCTACTTT.

This rearrangement joins TRBV3-1 to TRBJ1-3; D gene ambiguous. Germline V gives CDR1 LGHDT, CDR2 YNNKEL (reference sequence). The CDR3 length is 14 residues. V was shortened by 1 base and J by 4 bases, with 8 bases between the two germline ends. The CDR3 sequence: CASSQGAAGNTIYF. DNA for the CDR3: TGTGCCAGCAGCCAAGGGGCAGCCGGAAACACCATATATTTT. The variable domain in full, completed from reference TRBV3-1 and TRBJ1-3, reads DTAVSQTPKYLVTQMGNDKSIKCEQNLGHDTMYWYKQDSKKFLKIMFSYNNKELIINETVPNRFSPKSPDKAHLNLHINSLELGDSAVYFCASSQGAAGNTIYFGEGSWLTVV.